The 15 T cell receptor beta chains below all came from one sample that was sequenced in a study of T cells in Graves' hyperthyroidism and ophthalmopathy. The investigators amplified TCR beta CDR3 regions from RNA transcripts. With the HTBI primer set, the TCR CDR3 went through a first round of RT-PCR. TCRdb recomputed calls from the multiplex PCR reads with MiXCR, one row per CDR3 protein. The repertoire holds 450,000 to 650,000 distinct CDR3 sequences, with roughly 15% as singletons. The specimen was blood. The receptor source for this set is a woman younger than 35 with Graves' ophthalmopathy.

The J gene is TRBJ2-2, the V gene TRBV10-2; D is perhaps TRBD1 (6 bases). Between the trimmed V and J ends, which lost 3 bases and 6 bases, there was a span of 11 bases. The germline V gene has CDR1 WSHSY and CDR2 SAAADI. CDR3 length: 14 residues. For the CDR3, the DNA is TGCGCCAGCAGTGAACAGGGTTCTTCCGGGGAGCTGTTTTTT. Protein: CASSEQGSSGELFF.

This clonotype was seen many times. The CDR3 here is CASSYVGQGGSPLHF. The CDR3 coding sequence is TGTGCCAGCAGTTACGTGGGACAGGGGGGTTCACCCCTCCACTTT. The chain couples TRBV28 to TRBJ1-6; 11 bases fit TRBD1. V was clipped by 4 bases and J by 9 bases; unmatched bases: 5. CDR3 length equals 15 residues. Per germline, CDR1 MDHEN and CDR2 SYDVKM.

For this clonotype: Its ends do not fully match the called genes, so a read error is possible. V and J are TRBV7-3 and TRBJ2-1; 10 bases map to TRBD2. The CDR3 runs 15 residues. Germline V gene data show CDR1 as SGHTA and CDR2 as FQGTGA. CDR3 nucleotide sequence: TGCGCCAGCAGCCAAGATCCTAGCGGGGGAGATGAGCAGTTCTTC. Encoded protein: CASSQDPSGGDEQFF. Supplemented by reference TRBV7-3 and TRBJ2-1, the full variable domain reads GAGVSQTPSNKVTEKGKYVELRCDPISGHTALYWYRQSLGQGPEFLIYFQGTGAADDSGLPNDRFFAVRPEGSVSTLKIQRTERGDSAVYLCASSQDPSGGDEQFFGPGTRLTVL.

The chain couples TRBV10-3 to TRBJ1-6; D is unclear. Trimming removed 0 bases at V and 5 bases at J, with 5 bases between. The CDR3 spans 14 residues. Looked up from germline, CDR1 is ENHRY and CDR2 is SYGVKD. The CDR3: CAISESSNNSPLHF. CDR3 bases: TGTGCCATCAGTGAGTCCAGCAATAATTCACCCCTCCACTTT.

There are many counts of this clonotype. The rearrangement joins TRBV6-5 to TRBJ2-3; TRBD2 aligns across 8 bases. CDR3 length equals 16 residues. Germline V lookup: CDR1 MNHEY, CDR2 SVGAGI. V shed 0 bases and J 1 base; nucleotides not matched to a gene: 3. Here the CDR3 reads CASSYSATSGTDTQYF. CDR3 in DNA: TGTGCCAGCAGTTACTCGGCGACTAGCGGCACAGATACGCAGTATTTT.

This clonotype was counted a few times. The rearrangement joins TRBV6-2 or TRBV6-3 to TRBJ1-3; D is unresolved. V lost 5 bases, J lost 3 bases, and 11 bases lay in between. There are 14 residues in the CDR3. Germline assignment: CDR1 MNHEY and CDR2 SVGEGT. The CDR3 DNA reads as TGTGCCAGCAGTCTCCGAACACGTGGAAACACCATATATTTT. This codes for CASSLRTRGNTIYF.

Only a few counts were recorded for this clonotype. The rearrangement uses TRBV20-1 and TRBJ2-5, with D possibly being TRBD1 (5 bases). The CDR3 runs to 19 residues. V lost 1 base and J lost 7, with 31 bases in between. Germline values: CDR1 DFQATT, CDR2 SNEGSKA (reference sequence). The CDR3 protein is CSARGGRVWLRIVKGTQYF. The CDR3 region has the DNA TGCAGTGCTAGAGGGGGCAGGGTTTGGCTCCGTATAGTTAAAGGGACCCAGTACTTC.

With regard to this clonotype: A read error may account for a junction end that differs from germline. The gene calls are TRBV28 and TRBJ2-1, with a weak D call TRBD2 (6 bases). Germline CDR1 is MDHEN and CDR2 is SYDVKM. CDR3 length: 16 amino acids. CDR3 loop: CVSSWYWRERLHEQFF. For the CDR3, the DNA is TGTGTCAGCAGTTGGTACTGGCGGGAAAGACTCCATGAGCAGTTCTTC.

This clonotype has more than one count but fewer than ten. The rearrangement joins TRBV30 to TRBJ2-1; TRBD2 matches 8 bases. Germline-derived CDR1 and CDR2 are GTSNPN and SVGIG (reference sequence). The J segment lost 6 bases and the V segment lost 2 bases, leaving 12 bases of the junction unmatched. The CDR3 is 16 amino acids. This CDR3 reads CAWSLRAGGYPNEQFF. In DNA, the CDR3 is TGTGCCTGGAGTCTTCGGGCGGGAGGTTACCCCAATGAGCAGTTCTTC.

The rearrangement links TRBV7-6 to TRBJ1-2; 9 bases map to TRBD1. There are 12 residues in the CDR3. V shed 4 bases and J 7 bases; nucleotides not matched to a gene: 1. CDR1 SGHVS and CDR2 FNYEAQ come from the germline V gene. The CDR3 protein is CASSSGQGGYTF. The CDR3 nucleotides read TGTGCCAGCAGCTCGGGACAGGGTGGCTACACCTTC.

This clonotype was seen ten or more times. The chain uses TRBV13 and TRBJ2-7; the D gene could be TRBD1 or TRBD2 (5 bases each). V shed 5 bases and J shed 2 bases, with 10 bases lying between them. CDR1 and CDR2 from the germline V gene are PRHDT and FYEKMQ (reference sequence). The CDR3 is 13 residues long. DNA of the CDR3: TGTGCCAGCAGCAAGGGACGCGCCTACGAGCAGTACTTC. This translates into CASSKGRAYEQYF.

At least ten counts were recorded for this clonotype. CDR3 protein: CASRPWRDYGYTF. The CDR3 coding sequence is TGTGCCAGCAGGCCCTGGCGTGATTATGGCTACACCTTC. V and J are TRBV28 and TRBJ1-2; D is ambiguous. Germline V gene sequence: CDR1 MDHEN, CDR2 SYDVKM. Trimming took 6 bases from V and 5 from J, leaving 13 bases between them. The CDR3 consists of 13 residues.

This clonotype showed up just a few times. V gene TRBV6-6 combines with J gene TRBJ1-2, with D possibly TRBD1 on 5 matching bases. This CDR3 region has 16 residues. V was trimmed by 2 bases and J by 8 bases, leaving 21 bases between them. Germline CDR1 is MNHNY and CDR2 is SVGAGI (reference sequence). DNA of the CDR3: TGTGCCAGCAGTTACCGCGACAACAGAGGGGAGAGGGGCTACACCTTC. It codes for CASSYRDNRGERGYTF.

In its sample, this clonotype was seen a few times. The rearrangement links TRBV19 to TRBJ2-1; D possibly corresponds to TRBD2 (7 bases). V lost 3 bases to trimming and J lost 9 bases, with 18 bases between them. Germline loops: CDR1 LNHDA, CDR2 SQIVND (reference sequence). This CDR3 is 15 amino acids long. The CDR3 bases are TGTGCCAGTAGTATTGGGAGGGGGAAGGCGAGTGAGCAGTTCTTC. Encoded protein: CASSIGRGKASEQFF. Variable domain in full (rest from reference TRBV19 and TRBJ2-1): DGGITQSPKYLFRKEGQNVTLSCEQNLNHDAMYWYRQDPGQGLRLIYYSQIVNDFQKGDIAEGYSVSREKKESFPLTVTSAQKNPTAFYLCASSIGRGKASEQFFGPGTRLTVL.

The chain links TRBV7-9 to TRBJ2-7; 8 nucleotides align to TRBD2. CDR1 SEHNR and CDR2 FQNEAQ come from the germline V gene (reference sequence). CDR3 size: 14 residues. V was clipped by 1 base and J by 6 bases; unmatched bases: 5. CDR3 bases: TGTGCCAGCAGCTTAGTATCTAGCGGGCCCGAGCAGTACTTC. Translated, it gives CASSLVSSGPEQYF.